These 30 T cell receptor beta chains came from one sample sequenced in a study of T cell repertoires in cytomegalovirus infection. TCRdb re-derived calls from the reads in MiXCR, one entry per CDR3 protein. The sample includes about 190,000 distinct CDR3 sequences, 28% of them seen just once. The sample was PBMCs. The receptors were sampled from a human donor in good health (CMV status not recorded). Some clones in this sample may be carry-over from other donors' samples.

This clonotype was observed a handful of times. The CDR3 sequence: CASARFGEQYF. CDR3 sequence (DNA): TGTGCCAGCGCCCGCTTCGGCGAGCAGTACTTC. V is TRBV2 and J is TRBJ2-7; D not certain. The germline V and J ends were trimmed by 8 bases and 6 bases, with 11 bases remaining between them. The length of the CDR3 is 11 residues. Germline CDR1 is SNHLY and CDR2 is FYNNEI.

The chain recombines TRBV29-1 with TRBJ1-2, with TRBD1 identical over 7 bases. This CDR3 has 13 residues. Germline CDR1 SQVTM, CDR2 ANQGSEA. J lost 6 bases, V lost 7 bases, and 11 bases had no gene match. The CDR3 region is CSAILRQGNGYTF. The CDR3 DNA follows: TGCAGCGCGATTTTACGACAGGGAAATGGCTACACCTTC.

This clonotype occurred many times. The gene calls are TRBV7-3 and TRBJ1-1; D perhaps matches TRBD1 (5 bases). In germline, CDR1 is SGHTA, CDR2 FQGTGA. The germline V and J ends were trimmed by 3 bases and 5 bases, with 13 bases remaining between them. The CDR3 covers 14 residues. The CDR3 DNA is TGTGCCAGCAGCTTGAGACAGATACCGACTGAAGCTTTCTTT. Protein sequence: CASSLRQIPTEAFF.

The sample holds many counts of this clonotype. This CDR3 reads CASTSGTGGEQYF. The CDR3 nucleotides read TGTGCCAGCACCTCCGGGACAGGCGGCGAGCAGTACTTC. V usage is TRBV7-9 and J usage is TRBJ2-7, with TRBD1 identical over 8 bases. Trimming took 7 bases from V and 6 from J; bases not matched to a gene: 8. This CDR3 comprises 13 residues. CDR1 is SEHNR and CDR2 is FQNEAQ in the germline V gene (reference sequence).

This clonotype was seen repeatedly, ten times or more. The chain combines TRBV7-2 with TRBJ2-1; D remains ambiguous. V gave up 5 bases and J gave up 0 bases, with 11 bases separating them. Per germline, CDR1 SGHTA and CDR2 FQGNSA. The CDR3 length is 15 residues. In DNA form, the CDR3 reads TGTGCCAGCAGCCTTAGTCAGGTCTCCTACAATGAGCAGTTCTTC. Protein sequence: CASSLSQVSYNEQFF.

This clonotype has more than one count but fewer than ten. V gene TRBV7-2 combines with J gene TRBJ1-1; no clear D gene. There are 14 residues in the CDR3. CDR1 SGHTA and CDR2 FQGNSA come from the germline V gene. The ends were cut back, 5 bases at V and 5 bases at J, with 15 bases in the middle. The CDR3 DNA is TGTGCCAGCAGCAGAGGGTGGTCGGGGACTGAAGCTTTCTTT. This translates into CASSRGWSGTEAFF.

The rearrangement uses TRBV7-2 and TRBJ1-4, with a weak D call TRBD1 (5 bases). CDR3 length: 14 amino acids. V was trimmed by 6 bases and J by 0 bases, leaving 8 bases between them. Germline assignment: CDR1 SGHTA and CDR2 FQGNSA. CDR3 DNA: TGTGCCAGCAGACCAGGGCCAACTAATGAAAAACTGTTTTTT. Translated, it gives CASRPGPTNEKLFF. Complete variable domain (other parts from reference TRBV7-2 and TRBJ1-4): GAGVSQSPSNKVTEKGKDVELRCDPISGHTALYWYRQSLGQGLEFLIYFQGNSAPDKSGLPSDRFSAERTGGSVSTLTIQRTQQEDSAVYLCASRPGPTNEKLFFGSGTQLSVL.

In nucleotides, the CDR3 is TGTGCCAGCAGTCAGCAGGGAGGGGGAGATACGCAGTATTTT. Translation: CASSQQGGGDTQYF. This chain uses TRBV6-1 with TRBJ2-3, with a tentative D call TRBD2 (7 bases). Germline assignment: CDR1 MNHNS and CDR2 SASEGT. The CDR3 loop spans 14 amino acids. The V and J ends lost 5 bases and 5 bases respectively, with 14 bases between them.

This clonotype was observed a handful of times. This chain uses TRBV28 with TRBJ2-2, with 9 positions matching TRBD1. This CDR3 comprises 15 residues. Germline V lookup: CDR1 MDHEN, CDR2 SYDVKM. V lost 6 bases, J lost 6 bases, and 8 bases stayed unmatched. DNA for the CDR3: TGTGCCAGCAGCAGAGGGACAGGGTGGGCCGGGGAGCTGTTTTTT. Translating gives CASSRGTGWAGELFF.

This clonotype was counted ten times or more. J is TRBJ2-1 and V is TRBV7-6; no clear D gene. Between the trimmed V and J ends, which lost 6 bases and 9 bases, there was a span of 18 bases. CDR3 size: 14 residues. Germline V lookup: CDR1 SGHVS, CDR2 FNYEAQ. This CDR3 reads CASSYRLRSLEQFF. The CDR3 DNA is TGTGCCAGCAGTTACAGACTCCGCTCTCTTGAGCAGTTCTTC.

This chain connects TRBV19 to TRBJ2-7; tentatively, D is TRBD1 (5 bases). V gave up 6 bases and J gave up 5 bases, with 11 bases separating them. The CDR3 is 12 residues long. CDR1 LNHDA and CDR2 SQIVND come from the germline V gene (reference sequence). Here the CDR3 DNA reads TGTGCCAGTAGCCAGCACAGGAACGAGCAGTACTTC. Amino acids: CASSQHRNEQYF.

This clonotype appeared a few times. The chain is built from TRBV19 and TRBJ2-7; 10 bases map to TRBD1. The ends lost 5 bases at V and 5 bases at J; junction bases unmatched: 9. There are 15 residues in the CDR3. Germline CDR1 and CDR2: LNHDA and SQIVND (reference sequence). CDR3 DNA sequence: TGTGCCAGTAGTCCGGGACAGGGGCGGTGGGACGAGCAGTACTTC. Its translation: CASSPGQGRWDEQYF. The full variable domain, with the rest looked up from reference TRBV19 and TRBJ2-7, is DGGITQSPKYLFRKEGQNVTLSCEQNLNHDAMYWYRQDPGQGLRLIYYSQIVNDFQKGDIAEGYSVSREKKESFPLTVTSAQKNPTAFYLCASSPGQGRWDEQYFGPGTRLTVT.

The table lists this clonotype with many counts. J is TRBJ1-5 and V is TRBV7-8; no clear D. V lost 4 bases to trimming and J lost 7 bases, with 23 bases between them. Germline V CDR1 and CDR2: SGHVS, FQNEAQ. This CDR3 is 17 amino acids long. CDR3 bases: TGTGCCAGCAGCTCCACCCCTCGGAGAGGGAAGGGACAGCCCCAGCATTTT. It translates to CASSSTPRRGKGQPQHF.

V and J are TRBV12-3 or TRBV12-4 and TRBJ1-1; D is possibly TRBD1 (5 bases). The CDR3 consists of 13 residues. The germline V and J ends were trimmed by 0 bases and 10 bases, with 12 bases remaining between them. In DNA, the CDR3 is TGTGCCAGCAGTTTAGCGGTCTGGGACCGAGCTTTCTTT. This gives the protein CASSLAVWDRAFF.

CDR3 loop: CASSSGPLVRELFF. The CDR3 nucleotides are TGTGCCAGCAGCTCGGGACCCCTTGTCAGGGAGCTGTTTTTT. The chain has TRBV7-2 and TRBJ2-2; the D call may be TRBD1 or TRBD2 (5 bases each). The CDR3 covers 14 residues. Germline lookup yields CDR1 SGHTA and CDR2 FQGNSA. V lost 4 bases to trimming and J lost 9 bases, with 15 bases between them.

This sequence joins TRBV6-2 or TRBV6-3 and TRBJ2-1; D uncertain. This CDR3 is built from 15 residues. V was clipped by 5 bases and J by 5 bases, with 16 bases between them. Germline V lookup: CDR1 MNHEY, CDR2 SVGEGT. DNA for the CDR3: TGTGCCAGCAGTACCGGGTCAACGTGGGACAATGAGCAGTTCTTC. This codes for CASSTGSTWDNEQFF.

The chain's CDR3 is CASSLGRGDNQPQHF. CDR3 DNA: TGCGCCAGCAGCTTAGGGAGGGGCGACAATCAGCCCCAGCATTTT. The V call is TRBV5-1, the J call TRBJ1-5; maybe TRBD1 (5 bases). The CDR3 is made up of 15 amino acids. V lost 2 bases to trimming and J lost 3 bases, with 12 bases between them. Germline V gene sequence: CDR1 SGHRS, CDR2 YFSETQ.

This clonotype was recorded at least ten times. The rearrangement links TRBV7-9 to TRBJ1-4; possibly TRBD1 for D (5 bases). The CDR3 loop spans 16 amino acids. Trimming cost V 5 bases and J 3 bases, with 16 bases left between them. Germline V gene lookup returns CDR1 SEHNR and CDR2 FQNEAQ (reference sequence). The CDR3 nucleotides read TGTGCCAGCAGCCCCCGTTCAGGGACGGCTAATGAAAAACTGTTTTTT. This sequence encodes CASSPRSGTANEKLFF.

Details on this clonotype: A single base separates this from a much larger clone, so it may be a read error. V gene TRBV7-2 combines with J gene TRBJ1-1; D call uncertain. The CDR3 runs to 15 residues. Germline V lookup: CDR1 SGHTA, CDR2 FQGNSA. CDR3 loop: CASSLVGAGNTDAFF. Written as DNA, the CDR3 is TGTGCCAGCAGCTTAGTGGGCGCGGGGAACACTGATGCTTTCTTT.

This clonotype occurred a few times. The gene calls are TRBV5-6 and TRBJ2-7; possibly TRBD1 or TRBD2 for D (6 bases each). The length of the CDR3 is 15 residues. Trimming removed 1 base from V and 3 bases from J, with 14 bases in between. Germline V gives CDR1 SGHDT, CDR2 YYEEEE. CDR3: CASSLRGAAYYEQYF. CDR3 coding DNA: TGTGCCAGCAGCTTGAGGGGGGCAGCTTACTACGAGCAGTACTTC.

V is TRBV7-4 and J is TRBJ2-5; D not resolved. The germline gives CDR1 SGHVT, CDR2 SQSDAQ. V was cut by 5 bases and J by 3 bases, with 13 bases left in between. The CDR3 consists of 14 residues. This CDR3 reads CASSPPKSEETQYF. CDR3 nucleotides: TGTGCCAGCAGCCCCCCAAAGTCCGAAGAGACCCAGTACTTC. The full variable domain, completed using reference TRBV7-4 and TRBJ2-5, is GAGVSQSPRYKVAKRGRDVALRCDSISGHVTLYWYRQTLGQGSEVLTYSQSDAQRDKSGRPSGRFSAERPERSVSTLKIQRTEQGDSAVYLCASSPPKSEETQYFGPGTRLLVL.

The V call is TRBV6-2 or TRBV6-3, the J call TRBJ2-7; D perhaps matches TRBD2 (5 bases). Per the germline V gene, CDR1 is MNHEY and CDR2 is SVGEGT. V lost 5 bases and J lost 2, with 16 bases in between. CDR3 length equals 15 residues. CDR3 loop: CASSNPGGGPYEQYF. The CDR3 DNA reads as TGTGCCAGCAGTAACCCGGGCGGAGGTCCCTACGAGCAGTACTTC.

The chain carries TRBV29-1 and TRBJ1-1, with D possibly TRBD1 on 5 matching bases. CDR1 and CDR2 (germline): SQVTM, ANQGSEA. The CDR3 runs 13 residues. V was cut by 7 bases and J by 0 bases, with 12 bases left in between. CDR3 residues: CSALTGLNTEAFF. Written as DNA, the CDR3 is TGCAGCGCCCTCACAGGACTGAACACTGAAGCTTTCTTT.

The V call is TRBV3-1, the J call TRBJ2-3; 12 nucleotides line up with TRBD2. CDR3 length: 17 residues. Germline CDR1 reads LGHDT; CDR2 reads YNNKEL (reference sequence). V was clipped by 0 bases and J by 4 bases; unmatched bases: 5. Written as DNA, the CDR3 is TGTGCCAGCAGCCAAGACTCTAGCGGGGGGGCCTCAGATACGCAGTATTTT. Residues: CASSQDSSGGASDTQYF.

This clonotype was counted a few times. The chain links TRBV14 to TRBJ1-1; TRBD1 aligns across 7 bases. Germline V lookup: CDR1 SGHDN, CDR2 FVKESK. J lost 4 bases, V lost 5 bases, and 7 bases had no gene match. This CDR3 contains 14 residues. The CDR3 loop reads CASSVHPGGTEAFF. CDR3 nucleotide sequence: TGTGCCAGCAGCGTGCATCCAGGGGGCACTGAAGCTTTCTTT.

The DNA of the CDR3 is TGTGCCAGCAGCTCCGGACAAGGAAACACCATATATTTT. Translated, it gives CASSSGQGNTIYF. The chain recombines TRBV11-2 with TRBJ1-3; a weak D match, TRBD1 (5 bases). Germline V gives CDR1 SGHAT, CDR2 FQNNGV. The CDR3 totals 13 residues. The V and J ends lost 4 bases and 4 bases respectively, with 8 bases between them.

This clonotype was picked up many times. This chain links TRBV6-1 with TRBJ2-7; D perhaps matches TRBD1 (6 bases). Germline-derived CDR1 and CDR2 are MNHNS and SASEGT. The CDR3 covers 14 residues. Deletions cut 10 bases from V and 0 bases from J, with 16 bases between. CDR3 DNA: TGTGCCACCACTAGGACAGCGAGCTCCTACGAGCAGTACTTC. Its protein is CATTRTASSYEQYF.

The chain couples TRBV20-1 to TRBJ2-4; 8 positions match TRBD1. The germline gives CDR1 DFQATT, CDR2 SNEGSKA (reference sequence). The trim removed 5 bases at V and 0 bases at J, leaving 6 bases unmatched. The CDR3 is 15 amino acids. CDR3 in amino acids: CSAGPTGVAKNIQYF. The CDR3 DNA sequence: TGCAGTGCTGGGCCGACAGGGGTAGCCAAAAACATTCAGTACTTC.

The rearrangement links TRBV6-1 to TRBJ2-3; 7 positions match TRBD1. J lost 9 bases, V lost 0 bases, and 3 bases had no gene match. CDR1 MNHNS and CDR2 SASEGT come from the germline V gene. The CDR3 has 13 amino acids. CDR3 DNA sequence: TGTGCCAGCAGTGAAGCGAGGACAGGAACGCAGTATTTT. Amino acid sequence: CASSEARTGTQYF.

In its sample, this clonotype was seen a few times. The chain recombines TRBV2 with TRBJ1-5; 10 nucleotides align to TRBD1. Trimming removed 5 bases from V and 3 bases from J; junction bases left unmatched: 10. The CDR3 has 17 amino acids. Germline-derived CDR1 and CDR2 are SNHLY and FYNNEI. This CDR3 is CASSRDRGTSINQPQHF. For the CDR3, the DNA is TGTGCCAGCAGTCGGGACAGGGGAACCTCGATCAATCAGCCCCAGCATTTT.